This is a list of T cell receptor beta chains from one sample in a study of T cells in Graves' hyperthyroidism and ophthalmopathy. TCRdb passed the multiplex PCR reads through MiXCR, listing each CDR3 protein once. The sample yields 200,000 to 250,000 distinct CDR3 sequences, approximately 17% seen once. Sequenced input: blood. These receptors were taken from a man between 50 and 59 years old with Graves' hyperthyroidism. The CDR3 runs from the conserved cysteine through the conserved F or W. A D gene is named only where the DNA matches it firmly. Clone sizes are given selectively: once, few, many, or a class where the clone is expanded.

abundance	d_gene	v_gene	j_gene	CDR3aa	CDR3nt
many	TRBD2	TRBV28	TRBJ2-7	CASTNYGTSGRYEQYF	TGTGCCAGCACGAACTATGGGACTAGCGGGAGATACGAGCAGTACTTC
few	-	TRBV20-1	TRBJ2-2	CSANGGYTGELFF	TGCAGTGCTAACGGAGGGTACACCGGGGAGCTGTTTTTT
many	-	TRBV11-2	TRBJ2-5	CASSLVAAAYF	TGTGCCAGCAGCTTAGTAGCGGCAGCTTACTTC
once	-	TRBV4-3	TRBJ2-3	CASSGGFGTDTQYF	TGCGCCAGCAGCGGGGGTTTTGGCACAGATACGCAGTATTTT
few	-	TRBV7-7	TRBJ1-5	CASSSDIDSNQPQHF	TGTGCTAGCAGCTCCGACATAGATAGCAATCAGCCCCAGCATTTT
few	-	TRBV7-9	TRBJ2-5	CASSLVGSGTQYF	TGTGCCAGCAGCTTAGTCGGTTCGGGGACCCAGTACTTC
many	-	TRBV25-1	TRBJ2-7	CASSGGEQYF	TGTGCCAGCAGTGGGGGCGAGCAGTACTTC
few	TRBD2	TRBV16	TRBJ2-7	CASSQSSGSSYEQYF	TGTGCCAGCAGCCAATCTAGCGGGAGCTCCTACGAGCAGTACTTC
few	TRBD1	TRBV10-3	TRBJ2-1	CAISARDRGGNEQFF	TGTGCCATCAGTGCTCGGGACAGGGGGGGTAATGAGCAGTTCTTC
many	-	TRBV6-2/TRBV6-3	TRBJ1-1	CASNDNQNTEAFF	TGTGCCAGCAACGACAACCAGAACACTGAAGCTTTCTTT
-	TRBD1	TRBV5-4	TRBJ2-1	CASAPGTANNEQFF	TGTGCCAGCGCACCCGGGACAGCTAACAATGAGCAGTTCTTC
-	-	TRBV2	TRBJ2-6	CASRIRFIFSGANVLTF	TGTGCCAGCAGAATCAGGTTTATCTTCTCTGGGGCCAACGTCCTGACTTTC
many	-	TRBV10-3	TRBJ2-7	CAISESTSDEQYF	TGTGCCATCAGTGAGTCGACAAGTGACGAGCAGTACTTC
-	-	TRBV29-1	TRBJ1-1	CSVPDANTEAFF	TGCAGCGTCCCCGACGCGAACACTGAAGCTTTCTTT
-	TRBD2	TRBV9	TRBJ2-3	CASSFSGWIDTQYF	TGTGCCAGCAGTTTTAGCGGGTGGATAGATACGCAGTATTTT
few	TRBD2	TRBV5-1	TRBJ2-2	CASRGLAASGELFF	TGCGCCAGCCGGGGACTAGCAGCGTCCGGGGAGCTGTTTTTT
-	-	TRBV10-2	TRBJ1-1	CASSDRFGGEAFF	TGCGCCAGCAGTGACCGGTTTGGCGGGGAAGCTTTCTTT
many	TRBD1	TRBV28	TRBJ2-7	CASSLLYRGRHEQYF	TGTGCCAGCAGTTTATTGTACAGGGGGCGGCACGAGCAGTACTTC
few	TRBD1	TRBV5-1	TRBJ2-1	CASSSRDRVRDNEQFF	TGCGCCAGCAGCTCCCGGGACAGGGTGCGGGACAATGAGCAGTTCTTC
many	TRBD1	TRBV6-2/TRBV6-3	TRBJ1-1	CASRTDRGAPNTEAFF	TGTGCCAGCAGAACGGACAGGGGGGCTCCGAACACTGAAGCTTTCTTT
many	-	TRBV27	TRBJ2-5	CASSPRKGDQVVETQYF	TGTGCCAGCAGCCCCAGGAAGGGAGACCAGGTCGTAGAGACCCAGTACTTC
-	TRBD1	TRBV6-5	TRBJ1-1	CASSYWAGTAGPGEAFF	TGTGCCAGCAGTTACTGGGCCGGGACAGCTGGCCCTGGGGAAGCTTTCTTT
many	-	TRBV3-1	TRBJ2-1	CASSQSSDEQFF	TGTGCCAGCAGCCAGTCTAGCGATGAGCAGTTCTTC
-	-	TRBV20-1	TRBJ1-2	CSASSNYGYTF	TGCAGTGCCAGCTCGAACTATGGCTACACCTTC
many	TRBD2	TRBV9	TRBJ2-5	CASSVGVGGSRLETQYF	TGTGCCAGCAGCGTAGGCGTCGGCGGGAGTCGGTTGGAGACCCAGTACTTC
many	TRBD2	TRBV20-1	TRBJ2-1	CSAESSGSRYEQFF	TGCAGTGCAGAGTCTAGCGGGAGTCGCTATGAGCAGTTCTTC
many	-	TRBV18	TRBJ2-2	CASSPLGAPTGELFF	TGTGCCAGCTCACCTCTTGGGGCTCCCACCGGGGAGCTGTTTTTT
many	TRBD2	TRBV7-2	TRBJ2-4	CASSYRGRGDIQYF	TGTGCCAGCAGCTACCGCGGACGGGGGGACATTCAGTACTTC
many	-	TRBV5-8	TRBJ2-1	CASSLLIGTGGNEQFF	TGTGCCAGCAGCTTACTAATAGGGACTGGGGGGAATGAGCAGTTCTTC
-	-	TRBV20-1	TRBJ2-3	CSYAGMGTDTQYF	TGCAGTTACGCGGGGATGGGCACAGATACGCAGTATTTT
many	-	TRBV6-1	TRBJ2-7	CASSEQRPSYEQYF	TGTGCCAGCAGTGAACAGCGGCCTTCCTACGAGCAGTACTTC
many	TRBD1	TRBV5-1	TRBJ2-3	CASSLTGGADTQYF	TGCGCCAGCAGCTTGACAGGGGGCGCAGATACGCAGTATTTT
-	TRBD2	TRBV10-3	TRBJ2-5	CAISESGTSGTFQETQYF	TGTGCCATCAGTGAGTCGGGGACTAGCGGGACCTTCCAAGAGACCCAGTACTTC
many	-	TRBV18	TRBJ2-5	CASSLTAGQETQYF	TGTGCCAGCTCACTTACGGCGGGGCAAGAGACCCAGTACTTC
many	-	TRBV7-3	TRBJ1-6	CASSLMGAPESPLHF	TGTGCCAGCAGCTTAATGGGGGCGCCCGAATCACCCCTCCACTTT
many	-	TRBV7-2	TRBJ1-2	CASSLAVGRDYGYTF	TGTGCCAGCAGCTTAGCGGTGGGGAGAGACTATGGCTACACCTTC
-	TRBD2	TRBV7-8	TRBJ2-1	CASSLRAGVSEQFF	TGTGCCAGCAGCTTAAGGGCGGGAGTCAGTGAGCAGTTCTTC
many	-	TRBV12-3/TRBV12-4	TRBJ2-7	CASSPGPYEQYF	TGTGCCAGCAGCCCCGGGCCCTACGAGCAGTACTTC
-	-	TRBV5-1	TRBJ2-2	CASSRDLGELFF	TGCGCCAGCAGCCGGGACTTGGGGGAGCTGTTTTTT
-	TRBD2	TRBV6-2/TRBV6-3	TRBJ2-5	CASGRGLAGGPRQETQYF	TGTGCCAGCGGCCGCGGACTAGCGGGAGGGCCCCGCCAAGAGACCCAGTACTTC
many	TRBD1	TRBV29-1	TRBJ2-1	CTASSGGAEQFF	TGCACCGCTTCATCAGGGGGCGCTGAGCAGTTCTTC
many	-	TRBV28	TRBJ1-1	CASSSSGWNTEAFF	TGTGCCAGCAGTTCGTCTGGGTGGAACACTGAAGCTTTCTTT
few	-	TRBV7-9	TRBJ1-2	CASSLLDSTLYGYTF	TGTGCCAGCAGCTTATTGGACTCTACGCTCTATGGCTACACCTTC